This is a list of T cell receptor beta chains from one sample in a study of human T cells and chemical hapten exposure. TCRdb reprocessed the RACE reads via MiXCR and lists one record per CDR3 protein. The sample carries 150,000 to 200,000 distinct CDR3 sequences, just under 30% recorded once. Sequenced material: whole blood, taken in connection with sensitization to the hapten diphenylcyclopropenone (DPC). These receptors came from a woman aged 25 to 39 with alopecia areata. Some clones in this sample may be carry-over from other donors' samples. The CDR3 runs from the conserved cysteine through the conserved F or W. D genes are given only for firm matches. Clone size appears in some rows only: once, few, many, or a class for an expanded clone.

d_gene	v_gene	j_gene	abundance	CDR3aa	CDR3nt
-	TRBV11-2	TRBJ2-2	-	CASSLDLRVGGTGELFF	TGTGCCAGCAGCTTAGATCTACGAGTTGGGGGGACCGGGGAGCTGTTTTTT
-	TRBV11-2	TRBJ2-3	many	CASSLDIRADTQYF	TGTGCCAGCAGCTTAGATATCCGGGCAGATACGCAGTATTTT
TRBD1	TRBV20-1	TRBJ1-4	few	CSATLETGVVEKLFF	TGCAGTGCTACTCTAGAGACAGGGGTGGTTGAAAAACTGTTTTTT
-	TRBV28	TRBJ1-4	few	CASSQPGANEKLFF	TGTGCCAGCAGTCAGCCGGGAGCTAATGAAAAACTGTTTTTT
-	TRBV6-1	TRBJ2-7	few	CASNELREQYF	TGTGCCAGCAATGAACTCCGCGAGCAGTACTTC
-	TRBV29-1	TRBJ1-1	many	CSVDRPTEAFF	TGCAGCGTAGACAGGCCTACTGAAGCTTTCTTT
-	TRBV10-3	TRBJ1-1	-	CAISDRTEAFF	TGTGCCATCAGTGACAGGACTGAAGCTTTCTTT
-	TRBV4-3	TRBJ1-3	few	CASSREGGNTIYF	TGCGCCAGCAGCCGGGAAGGTGGAAACACCATATATTTT
-	TRBV28	TRBJ1-5	-	CASGNQPQHF	TGTGCCAGCGGGAATCAGCCCCAGCATTTT
TRBD1	TRBV28	TRBJ1-3	-	CASRRTGGRGGNTIYF	TGTGCCAGCAGGCGGACAGGGGGCCGGGGTGGAAACACCATATATTTT
-	TRBV29-1	TRBJ1-1	few	CSASPNTEAFF	TGCAGCGCGTCCCCGAATACTGAAGCTTTCTTT
TRBD2	TRBV2	TRBJ2-7	few	CASSELAGGLHEQYF	TGTGCCAGCAGTGAACTCGCGGGGGGCCTCCACGAGCAGTACTTC
-	TRBV6-1	TRBJ2-7	-	CASSNGGQSSYEQYF	TGTGCCAGCAGCAACGGGGGACAGTCATCCTACGAGCAGTACTTC
-	TRBV29-1	TRBJ1-1	-	CSVHSNTEAFF	TGCAGCGTGCACAGTAATACTGAAGCTTTCTTT
-	TRBV27	TRBJ2-7	-	CAKGEQYF	TGTGCTAAAGGAGAGCAGTACTTC
-	TRBV4-1	TRBJ2-1	-	CASSQDIGLYNEQFF	TGCGCCAGCAGCCAAGATATAGGGCTGTACAATGAGCAGTTCTTC
TRBD2	TRBV18	TRBJ2-1	-	CASSPPGLPSYNEQFF	TGTGCCAGCTCACCACCGGGACTACCCTCCTACAATGAGCAGTTCTTC
-	TRBV6-5	TRBJ2-7	few	CASSYAGTGSYEQYF	TGTGCCAGCAGTTACGCCGGGACGGGCTCCTACGAGCAGTACTTC
-	TRBV6-2/TRBV6-3	TRBJ2-3	-	CASSYSGGTDTQYF	TGTGCCAGCAGTTACTCGGGGGGCACAGATACGCAGTATTTT
-	TRBV5-5	TRBJ1-5	-	CASSLAWNSDQPQHF	TGTGCCAGCAGCTTGGCATGGAATTCTGATCAGCCCCAGCATTTT
TRBD1	TRBV5-6	TRBJ2-7	-	CASSIGQDLYEQYF	TGTGCCAGCAGCATAGGACAGGACCTCTACGAGCAGTACTTC
TRBD1	TRBV29-1	TRBJ1-2	few	CSVGQGGGYTF	TGCAGCGTTGGACAGGGCGGCGGCTACACCTTC
-	TRBV20-1	TRBJ2-2	-	CSATAGNTGELFF	TGCAGTGCCACCGCCGGGAACACCGGGGAGCTGTTTTTT
-	TRBV9	TRBJ2-3	-	CASSAFSDTQYF	TGTGCCAGCAGCGCCTTCTCAGATACGCAGTATTTT
-	TRBV4-2	TRBJ2-1	-	CASSQNYNEQFF	TGTGCCAGCAGCCAAAATTACAATGAGCAGTTCTTC
-	TRBV12-3/TRBV12-4	TRBJ1-2	-	CASSFTGRLHTF	TGTGCCAGCAGTTTTACAGGTCGTCTCCACACCTTC
TRBD1	TRBV29-1	TRBJ1-1	few	CSVENLRGLEAFF	TGCAGCGTTGAAAACCTCAGGGGGCTCGAAGCTTTCTTT
-	TRBV28	TRBJ2-1	-	CARSSRDSRSNNEQFF	TGTGCCAGGAGTTCGCGGGACAGTAGGAGTAACAATGAGCAGTTCTTC
-	TRBV4-1	TRBJ2-3	-	CASNRVFERVVENTQYF	TGCGCCAGCAACAGGGTTTTTGAGCGGGTCGTCGAAAATACGCAGTATTTT
TRBD1	TRBV29-1	TRBJ1-1	-	CSADRVGTEAFF	TGCAGCGCAGACAGGGTCGGCACTGAAGCTTTCTTT
-	TRBV6-1	TRBJ1-4	-	CASSDGTSNEKLFF	TGTGCCAGCAGTGATGGGACCTCTAATGAAAAACTGTTTTTT
TRBD2	TRBV29-1	TRBJ2-3	-	CSVAPSGGTDTQYF	TGCAGCGTTGCCCCTAGCGGGGGCACAGATACGCAGTATTTT
-	TRBV4-1	TRBJ2-2	-	CASSQEYRPTGELFF	TGCGCCAGCAGCCAAGAGTATCGGCCGACCGGGGAGCTGTTTTTT
-	TRBV7-9	TRBJ2-2	-	CASAPPRNTGELFF	TGTGCCAGCGCCCCCCCTCGTAACACCGGGGAGCTGTTTTTT
-	TRBV19	TRBJ2-5	-	CASIRASTPETQYF	TGTGCCAGTATTCGGGCTAGCACTCCGGAGACCCAGTACTTC
TRBD2	TRBV10-3	TRBJ2-1	-	CAISQGLAGGGEQFF	TGTGCCATCAGCCAAGGACTAGCGGGAGGTGGTGAGCAGTTCTTC